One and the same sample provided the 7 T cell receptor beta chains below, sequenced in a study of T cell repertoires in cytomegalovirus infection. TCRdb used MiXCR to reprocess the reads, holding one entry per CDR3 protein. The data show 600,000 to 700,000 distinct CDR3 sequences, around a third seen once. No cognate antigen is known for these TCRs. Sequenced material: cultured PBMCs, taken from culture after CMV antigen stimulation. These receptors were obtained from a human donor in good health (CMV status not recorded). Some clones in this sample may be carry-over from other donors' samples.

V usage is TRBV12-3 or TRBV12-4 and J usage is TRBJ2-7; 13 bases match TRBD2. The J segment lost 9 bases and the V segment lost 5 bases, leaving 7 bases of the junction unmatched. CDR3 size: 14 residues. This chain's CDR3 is CASSKLGLAGWQYF. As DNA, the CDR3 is TGTGCCAGCAGTAAACTGGGACTAGCGGGATGGCAGTACTTC.

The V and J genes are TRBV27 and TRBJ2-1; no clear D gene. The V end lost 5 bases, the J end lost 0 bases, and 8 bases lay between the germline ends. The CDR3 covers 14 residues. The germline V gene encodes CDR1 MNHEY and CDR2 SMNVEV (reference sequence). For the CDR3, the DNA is TGTGCCAGCAGTCAAAGGCCCTCCTACAATGAGCAGTTCTTC. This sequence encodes CASSQRPSYNEQFF.

The CDR3 DNA sequence: TGTGCCAGCAGCTTAGGGATCTCATACAGGGTCGAAGGCGTCTACACCTTC. Its translation is CASSLGISYRVEGVYTF. The chain recombines TRBV7-8 with TRBJ1-2; possible D gene TRBD1, 6 bases. Trimming left V 1 base short and J 10 bases short, with 25 bases between. Germline CDR1 and CDR2: SGHVS and FQNEAQ. The CDR3 extends over 17 amino acids.

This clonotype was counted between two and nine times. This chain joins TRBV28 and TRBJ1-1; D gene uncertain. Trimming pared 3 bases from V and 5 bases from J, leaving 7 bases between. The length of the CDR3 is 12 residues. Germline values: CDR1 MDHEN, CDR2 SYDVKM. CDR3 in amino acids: CASSFRRTEAFF. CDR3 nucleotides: TGTGCCAGCAGTTTTCGCCGGACTGAAGCTTTCTTT.

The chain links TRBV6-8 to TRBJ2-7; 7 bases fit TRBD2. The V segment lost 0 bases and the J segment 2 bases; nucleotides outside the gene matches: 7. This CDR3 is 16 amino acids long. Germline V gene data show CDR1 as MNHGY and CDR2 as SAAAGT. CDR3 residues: CASSYSPSGIPYEQYF. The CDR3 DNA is TGTGCCAGCAGTTACTCGCCCAGCGGGATCCCCTACGAGCAGTACTTC.

Written as DNA, the CDR3 is TGTGCCAGCAGGGGTCTAGGGGGCGGCTATGGCTACACCTTC. Translation gives CASRGLGGGYGYTF. V and J are TRBV6-5 and TRBJ1-2; 7 bases map to TRBD1. This CDR3 region has 14 residues. Losses at the gene ends were 6 bases for V and 4 bases for J; bases not matched to a gene: 8. Per the germline V gene, CDR1 is MNHEY and CDR2 is SVGAGI.

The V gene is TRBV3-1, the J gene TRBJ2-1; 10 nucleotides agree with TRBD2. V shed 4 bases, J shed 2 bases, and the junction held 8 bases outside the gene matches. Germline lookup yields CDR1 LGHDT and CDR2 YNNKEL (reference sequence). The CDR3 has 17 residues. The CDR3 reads CASSRISGTSAYNEQFF. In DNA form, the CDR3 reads TGTGCCAGCAGCCGTATTTCCGGGACTAGCGCCTACAATGAGCAGTTCTTC.